These 18 T cell receptor beta chains originate from one sample sequenced in a study of T cells in localized non-small cell lung cancer. The table came from immunoSEQ multiplex PCR; TCRdb's copy has only in-frame clones and leaves some out. Seen here are about 40,000 clones, roughly 86% observed once, and the top ten hold approximately 3.5%. This specimen was peripheral blood, taken before any cancer treatment. These receptors were obtained from a man between 18 and 49 years old with stage I lung adenocarcinoma.

This sequence joins TRBV30 and TRBJ2-2, with D perhaps TRBD1 (5 bases). Germline CDR1 reads GTSNPN; CDR2 reads SVGIG (reference sequence). The CDR3 extends over 14 amino acids. The CDR3 DNA reads TGTGCTTTGGAGACAGTTCCCAACACCGGGGAGCTGTTTTTT. This codes for CALETVPNTGELFF.

Here the CDR3 reads CATSSYSNYGYTF. The CDR3 DNA reads TGTGCCACCAGCAGCTACAGTAACTATGGCTACACCTTC. The chain carries TRBV15 and TRBJ1-2; D is unclear. CDR1 LNHNV and CDR2 YYDKDF come from the germline V gene (reference sequence). With 3 bases removed from V and 1 base from J, the gap between germline ends came to 6 bases. This CDR3 contains 13 residues.

V and J are TRBV11-2 and TRBJ1-2; 10 positions agree with TRBD1. CDR1 is SGHAT, CDR2 FQNNGV, per germline. CDR3 size: 15 residues. V dropped 4 bases and J dropped 11; count of bases not matched to a gene: 13. The CDR3 DNA reads as TGTGCCAGCAGCTCTCTTACAAGGAGGACAGGGGGTTACACCTTC. Amino acids: CASSSLTRRTGGYTF.

The J gene is TRBJ1-4, the V gene TRBV4-2; 10 bases are shared with TRBD1. Germline values: CDR1 LGHNA, CDR2 YNFKEQ. J lost 10 bases, V lost 3 bases, and 5 bases had no gene match. This CDR3 is 14 amino acids long. The CDR3 spells CASSHGQGEGKLFF. The CDR3 region has the DNA TGTGCCAGCAGCCACGGACAGGGGGAAGGAAAACTGTTTTTT.

Of note for this clone: The sample contains more than one DNA sequence encoding this CDR3. The chain employs TRBV27 and TRBJ1-5, with TRBD1 matching over 8 bases. Germline loops: CDR1 MNHEY, CDR2 SMNVEV (reference sequence). This CDR3 spans 14 amino acids. V lost 5 bases, J lost 1 base, and 1 base stayed unmatched. CDR3 coding DNA: TGTGCCAGCAGTCACAGGGGGAGCAATCAGCCCCAGCATTTT. It translates to CASSHRGSNQPQHF.

The rearrangement joins TRBV15 to TRBJ1-5, with D perhaps matching TRBD1 (5 bases). Trimming took 3 bases from V and 0 from J, leaving 15 bases between them. The CDR3 is 17 amino acids. Germline V gene data show CDR1 as LNHNV and CDR2 as YYDKDF (reference sequence). The CDR3, as DNA: TGTGCCACCAGCAGCGTAGGGGTGGGACCTAGCAATCAGCCCCAGCATTTT. This gives the protein CATSSVGVGPSNQPQHF.

This clone was detected only once. V and J are TRBV2 and TRBJ1-2; D gene unclear. The CDR3 totals 13 residues. In germline, CDR1 is SNHLY, CDR2 FYNNEI. V shed 1 base and J shed 4 bases, with 7 bases lying between them. CDR3 in amino acids: CASSEGPVYGYTF. The DNA of the CDR3 is TGTGCCAGCAGTGAAGGGCCAGTCTATGGCTACACCTTC.

The chain has TRBV4-2 and TRBJ2-4, with D hard to call. Trimming removed 2 bases from V and 4 bases from J, with 3 bases in between. The CDR3 has 12 residues. The germline CDR1 and CDR2 sequences are LGHNA and YNFKEQ. The DNA for the CDR3 is TGTGCCAGCAGCCAATATAAAAACATTCAGTACTTC. Its protein is CASSQYKNIQYF.

The chain is built from TRBV30 and TRBJ2-1, with a tentative D call TRBD2 (5 bases). CDR3 length: 14 amino acids. The germline gives CDR1 GTSNPN, CDR2 SVGIG (reference sequence). V was pared by 1 base and J by 0 bases, with 7 bases between. The CDR3 reads CAWSAGSSYNEQFF. The CDR3 DNA follows: TGTGCCTGGAGTGCGGGGAGCTCCTACAATGAGCAGTTCTTC.

The chain carries TRBV7-9 and TRBJ2-7, with 12 bases lining up with TRBD2. The CDR3 has 17 amino acids. J gave up 3 bases and V 5 bases, and 11 bases lay outside the gene matches. CDR1 is SEHNR, CDR2 FQNEAQ, per germline (reference sequence). The CDR3 sequence: CASSPRLAGDQLYEQYF. The CDR3 nucleotides read TGTGCCAGCAGCCCCAGACTAGCGGGGGACCAACTCTACGAGCAGTACTTC.

This chain joins TRBV9 and TRBJ2-3, with 12 nucleotides matching TRBD2. CDR3 length: 19 amino acids. Looked up from germline, CDR1 is SGDLS and CDR2 is YYNGEE. Trimming at V came to 3 bases and at J to 1 base, leaving 12 bases not matched to a gene. This CDR3 reads CASSANTLRLAGGTDTQYF. In DNA form, the CDR3 reads TGTGCCAGCAGCGCAAATACCCTGCGACTAGCGGGGGGCACAGATACGCAGTATTTT.

This CDR3 reads CASSLSEQLAKNIQYF. DNA for the CDR3: TGTGCCAGCAGTTTATCGGAACAACTAGCCAAAAACATTCAGTACTTC. The J gene is TRBJ2-4, the V gene TRBV27; D unresolved. V shed 0 bases and J shed 0 bases, with 9 bases lying between them. CDR3 length: 16 amino acids. Germline-derived CDR1 and CDR2 are MNHEY and SMNVEV (reference sequence).

This chain joins TRBV2 and TRBJ2-7; D gene unclear. V dropped 4 bases and J dropped 0 bases, with 7 bases sitting between them. This CDR3 comprises 13 residues. The germline gives CDR1 SNHLY, CDR2 FYNNEI. The CDR3 bases are TGTGCCAGCAGTGGAAAGAACTCCTACGAGCAGTACTTC. Translating it yields CASSGKNSYEQYF. The complete variable domain, with remaining parts taken from reference TRBV2 and TRBJ2-7, reads EPEVTQTPSHQVTQMGQEVILRCVPISNHLYFYWYRQILGQKVEFLVSFYNNEISEKSEIFDDQFSVERPDGSNFTLKIRSTKLEDSAMYFCASSGKNSYEQYFGPGTRLTVT.

The J gene is TRBJ1-5, the V gene TRBV6-1; maybe TRBD1 (5 bases). The CDR3 is 16 amino acids. Germline CDR1 and CDR2: MNHNS and SASEGT. Trimming removed 0 bases at V and 0 bases at J, with 9 bases between. Written as DNA, the CDR3 is TGTGCCAGCAGTGAAGCCTACGGACATAGCAATCAGCCCCAGCATTTT. Its translation is CASSEAYGHSNQPQHF.

The gene calls are TRBV5-1 and TRBJ1-2; D is possibly TRBD1 (6 bases). V shed 0 bases and J shed 4 bases, with 10 bases lying between them. CDR3 length equals 14 residues. Germline CDR1 is SGHRS and CDR2 is YFSETQ. The CDR3: CASSLGQDRYGYTF. The DNA of the CDR3 is TGCGCCAGCAGCTTGGGACAGGATCGCTATGGCTACACCTTC.

Comment on this clone: The sample has other DNA sequences that encode this CDR3 too. The chain is built from TRBV18 and TRBJ2-7; D is possibly TRBD1 (5 bases). The CDR3 spans 14 residues. The germline gives CDR1 KGHSH, CDR2 LQKENI. V lost 0 bases, J lost 2 bases, and 8 bases lay in between. CDR3 residues: CASSPPDTPYEQYF. Here the CDR3 DNA reads TGTGCCAGCTCACCACCGGACACCCCCTACGAGCAGTACTTC. Full variable domain (remainder filled in from reference TRBV18 and TRBJ2-7): NAGVMQNPRHLVRRRGQEARLRCSPMKGHSHVYWYRQLPEEGLKFMVYLQKENIIDESGMPKERFSAEFPKEGPSILRIQQVVRGDSAAYFCASSPPDTPYEQYFGPGTRLTVT.

The V call is TRBV7-3, the J call TRBJ1-2; no reliable D call. Trimming took 2 bases from V and 5 from J, leaving 3 bases between them. The length of the CDR3 is 11 residues. Germline lookup yields CDR1 SGHTA and CDR2 FQGTGA. This CDR3 reads CASSLSYGYTF. The CDR3 nucleotides are TGTGCCAGCAGCTTATCTTATGGCTACACCTTC.

This clone was counted only a few times. V is TRBV9 and J is TRBJ1-2; D is ambiguous. CDR1 is SGDLS and CDR2 is YYNGEE in the germline V gene. CDR3 size: 12 residues. V gave up 0 bases and J gave up 3 bases, with 3 bases separating them. For the CDR3, the DNA is TGTGCCAGCAGCGTAGAGGACTATGGCTACACCTTC. It codes for CASSVEDYGYTF.